Following are 26 T cell receptor beta chains from one sample sequenced in a study of human T cells and chemical hapten exposure. Time point described: pre-sensitization, week 0. Treatment here: therapeutic diphenylcyclopropenone sensitization with weekly scalp DPC. TCRdb itself ran the RACE reads through MiXCR, one entry per CDR3 protein. The sample lists over 300,000 distinct CDR3 sequences, around 5.5% occurring once. The specimen was whole blood, collected in connection with sensitization to the hapten diphenylcyclopropenone (DPC). All receptors come from a woman in her fifties or sixties with alopecia areata. Some clones in this sample may be carry-over from other donors' samples.

This clonotype has more than one count but fewer than ten. The V call is TRBV20-1, the J call TRBJ1-1; D unresolved. The CDR3 contains 15 residues. Trimming shortened V by 0 bases and J by 10 bases, and 21 bases separated the two germline ends. Germline values: CDR1 DFQATT, CDR2 SNEGSKA (reference sequence). The CDR3 sequence: CSARDSVGYSAGAFF. The CDR3 DNA follows: TGCAGTGCTAGAGATTCGGTGGGATATAGCGCGGGAGCTTTCTTT.

CDR3 loop: CASSALGTSGRDEQFF. DNA of the CDR3: TGTGCCAGCAGCGCACTAGGGACTAGCGGGAGGGATGAGCAGTTCTTC. The chain couples TRBV9 to TRBJ2-1; TRBD2 agrees at 16 bases. Germline V CDR1 and CDR2: SGDLS, YYNGEE. V was pared by 3 bases and J by 8 bases, with 5 bases of the junction left unmatched. There are 16 residues in the CDR3.

This clonotype has just a few counts. The genes are TRBV29-1 and TRBJ1-1, with D perhaps TRBD1 (5 bases). Germline V lookup: CDR1 SQVTM, CDR2 ANQGSEA. The V end lost 7 bases, the J end lost 0 bases, and 15 bases lay between the germline ends. The CDR3 runs to 14 residues. Here the CDR3 reads CSAKAGYLNTEAFF. The CDR3 DNA is TGCAGCGCGAAAGCAGGGTATTTGAACACTGAAGCTTTCTTT.

This clonotype was detected ten times or more. The V call is TRBV29-1, the J call TRBJ2-3; no clear D gene. Trimming pared 7 bases from V and 2 bases from J, leaving 19 bases between. Germline V gene sequence: CDR1 SQVTM, CDR2 ANQGSEA. The length of the CDR3 is 15 residues. The CDR3 DNA reads TGCAGCGCCTCTCTGGACCAGTCATTCACAGATACGCAGTATTTT. It is translated as CSASLDQSFTDTQYF.

The V gene is TRBV14, the J gene TRBJ1-1; 7 nucleotides agree with TRBD1. From germline, CDR1 is SGHDN and CDR2 FVKESK. The CDR3 covers 15 residues. Germline trimming cut 3 bases from V and 0 bases from J; bases unmatched to any gene: 4. The CDR3 here is CASSHRQGLNTEAFF. CDR3 DNA: TGTGCCAGCAGCCATCGACAGGGATTGAACACTGAAGCTTTCTTT.

V is TRBV12-3 or TRBV12-4 and J is TRBJ2-7; perhaps D is TRBD1 or TRBD2 (6 bases each). The V end lost 3 bases, the J end lost 6 bases, and 12 bases lay between the germline ends. The CDR3 totals 13 residues. DNA of the CDR3: TGTGCCAGCAGTTTTGGGGGGCGACCCGAGCAGTACTTC. Its translation: CASSFGGRPEQYF.

The V and J genes are TRBV5-1 and TRBJ1-5; 8 positions agree with TRBD1. After removal of 3 bases from V and 2 bases from J, the junction contained 4 bases not matched to a gene. The CDR3 totals 15 residues. In germline, CDR1 is SGHRS, CDR2 YFSETQ. CDR3 loop: CASSSDREGNQPQHF. The CDR3 DNA reads TGCGCCAGCAGCTCGGACAGGGAGGGCAATCAGCCCCAGCATTTT.

The sample holds many counts of this clonotype. The chain combines TRBV27 with TRBJ2-5; 10 nucleotides agree with TRBD2. With 6 bases clipped from V and 4 bases from J, the junction kept 5 bases outside the gene matches. The CDR3 totals 14 residues. Germline V CDR1 and CDR2: MNHEY, SMNVEV (reference sequence). The CDR3, as DNA: TGTGCCAGCAGACTAGCGGGAAACGGAGAGACCCAGTACTTC. Translated: CASRLAGNGETQYF.

The chain links TRBV7-9 to TRBJ2-3; unclear D gene. The CDR3 runs 16 residues. With 1 base removed from V and 0 bases from J, the gap between germline ends came to 11 bases. CDR1 SEHNR and CDR2 FQNEAQ come from the germline V gene (reference sequence). This CDR3 reads CASSLERARSTDTQYF. CDR3 nucleotides: TGTGCCAGCAGCTTAGAACGAGCGCGGAGCACAGATACGCAGTATTTT.

This clonotype has at least ten counts. The gene calls are TRBV6-5 and TRBJ1-5, with TRBD1 matching 7 bases. Per the germline V gene, CDR1 is MNHEY and CDR2 is SVGAGI. J lost 6 bases, V lost 5 bases, and 7 bases had no gene match. This CDR3 is built from 14 residues. CDR3 bases: TGTGCCAGCAGTGGTTACAGGGGCGCTCAGCCCCAGCATTTT. Amino acids: CASSGYRGAQPQHF.

V is TRBV2 and J is TRBJ2-2; tentatively, D is TRBD2 (6 bases). The CDR3 loop spans 14 amino acids. Between the trimmed V and J ends, which lost 7 bases and 0 bases, there was a span of 9 bases. CDR1 and CDR2 from the germline V gene are SNHLY and FYNNEI. Written as DNA, the CDR3 is TGTGCCAGCACCCTAGCGCCGAACACCGGGGAGCTGTTTTTT. Translation: CASTLAPNTGELFF.

This clonotype was picked up many times. The rearrangement links TRBV5-4 to TRBJ2-1; D remains unclear. Trimming cost V 1 base and J 4 bases, with 15 bases left between them. The CDR3 has 16 residues. Germline CDR1 and CDR2: SGHNT and YYREEE (reference sequence). The CDR3 sequence is CASSLRRTKIYNEQFF. In DNA, the CDR3 is TGTGCCAGCAGCTTGAGGCGTACAAAAATTTACAATGAGCAGTTCTTC.

This clonotype was counted ten times or more. The chain employs TRBV5-1 and TRBJ2-1; D not resolved. Germline CDR1 reads SGHRS; CDR2 reads YFSETQ. The CDR3 runs to 15 residues. V was trimmed by 4 bases and J by 0 bases, leaving 11 bases between them. The CDR3, as DNA: TGCGCCAGCAGCCGAGTTGTAGACTCCTACAATGAGCAGTTCTTC. This sequence encodes CASSRVVDSYNEQFF.

Only a few counts were recorded for this clonotype. V and J are TRBV5-4 and TRBJ2-1; unclear D gene. Trimming removed 0 bases from V and 2 bases from J, with 9 bases in between. The CDR3 consists of 15 residues. CDR1 SGHNT and CDR2 YYREEE come from the germline V gene (reference sequence). The CDR3 loop is CASSLVFGAYNEQFF. CDR3 DNA: TGTGCCAGCAGCTTGGTTTTCGGCGCCTACAATGAGCAGTTCTTC.

In this sample, this clonotype turned up many times. The chain has TRBV11-3 and TRBJ2-3, with D possibly called TRBD1 or TRBD2 (5 bases each). This CDR3 spans 15 amino acids. Per the germline V gene, CDR1 is SGHNT and CDR2 is YENEEA. V was cut by 1 base and J by 3 bases, with 11 bases left in between. The CDR3 DNA follows: TGTGCCAGCAGCTTAGGAGACAGACTAACAGATACGCAGTATTTT. It encodes CASSLGDRLTDTQYF.

The gene calls are TRBV3-1 and TRBJ1-3; possible D gene TRBD1, 5 bases. The germline V gene has CDR1 LGHDT and CDR2 YNNKEL (reference sequence). The V gene lost 4 bases and the J gene lost 5 bases, with 18 bases spanning the gap. This CDR3 region has 16 residues. The CDR3 here is CASSPPFSGSRNTIYF. CDR3 in DNA: TGTGCCAGCAGCCCCCCTTTTTCAGGGTCGAGAAACACCATATATTTT.

This clonotype was observed many times. V is TRBV29-1 and J is TRBJ2-2; 8 nucleotides line up with TRBD2. The length of the CDR3 is 12 residues. V lost 5 bases to trimming and J lost 6 bases; unmatched junction nucleotides: 2. The germline V gene has CDR1 SQVTM and CDR2 ANQGSEA. CDR3 in amino acids: CSVSSGAGELFF. Written as DNA, the CDR3 is TGCAGCGTTAGTAGCGGGGCCGGGGAGCTGTTTTTT.

This chain uses TRBV15 with TRBJ1-2, with a tentative D call TRBD1 (5 bases). V lost 1 base, J lost 7 bases, and 19 bases lay in between. Germline assignment: CDR1 LNHNV and CDR2 YYDKDF (reference sequence). This CDR3 comprises 16 residues. For the CDR3, the DNA is TGTGCCACCAGCAGAGGCTTCACGGGGGGTATAAGTGGCTACACCTTC. Its protein is CATSRGFTGGISGYTF.

The genes are TRBV7-2 and TRBJ2-3, with 8 bases aligning to TRBD2. This CDR3 is 15 amino acids long. In germline, CDR1 is SGHTA, CDR2 FQGNSA. J gave up 4 bases and V 0 bases, and 3 bases lay outside the gene matches. The CDR3 sequence is CASSLASGEPDTQYF. As DNA, the CDR3 is TGTGCCAGCAGCTTAGCTAGCGGGGAACCAGATACGCAGTATTTT.

The chain has TRBV25-1 and TRBJ2-7; 8 nucleotides agree with TRBD1. J was trimmed by 3 bases and V by 1 base; bases with no gene match: 5. Germline CDR1 reads MGHDK; CDR2 reads SYGVNS. The CDR3 spans 15 residues. CDR3: CASSEWGRGHYEQYF. The CDR3 bases are TGTGCCAGCAGTGAATGGGGCAGGGGGCACTACGAGCAGTACTTC.

This clonotype was seen ten or more times. The chain combines TRBV7-6 with TRBJ2-5; TRBD2 matches 7 bases. CDR3 length: 15 residues. Germline assignment: CDR1 SGHVS and CDR2 FNYEAQ. Trimming removed 4 bases from V and 2 bases from J; junction bases left unmatched: 7. The CDR3 sequence is CASSSEREPQETQYF. The CDR3 DNA is TGTGCCAGCAGCTCCGAGCGGGAACCACAAGAGACCCAGTACTTC.

This clonotype was seen repeatedly, ten times or more. The rearrangement joins TRBV5-1 to TRBJ2-3; 11 bases map to TRBD2. The CDR3 length is 15 residues. With V trimmed by 4 bases and J by 11 bases, 12 bases remained unmatched. Germline V lookup: CDR1 SGHRS, CDR2 YFSETQ. The CDR3 region is CASSPETSGARVQYF. CDR3 nucleotide sequence: TGCGCCAGCAGCCCGGAGACTAGCGGGGCCAGGGTGCAGTATTTT. Full variable domain (rest looked up from reference TRBV5-1 and TRBJ2-3): KAGVTQTPRYLIKTRGQQVTLSCSPISGHRSVSWYQQTPGQGLQFLFEYFSETQRNKGNFPGRFSGRQFSNSRSEMNVSTLELGDSALYLCASSPETSGARVQYFGPGTRLTVL.

Ten or more counts support this clonotype. The chain recombines TRBV12-3 or TRBV12-4 with TRBJ1-2; D possibly corresponds to TRBD1 (5 bases). CDR3 size: 14 residues. V was trimmed by 5 bases and J by 8 bases, leaving 18 bases between them. This chain's CDR3 is CASSPPPGFNGYTF. In DNA form, the CDR3 reads TGTGCCAGCAGTCCGCCCCCAGGGTTTAACGGCTACACCTTC.

This clonotype was seen repeatedly, ten times or more. The V gene is TRBV6-5, the J gene TRBJ2-1; TRBD2 agrees at 10 bases. Germline CDR1 is MNHEY and CDR2 is SVGAGI. V dropped 0 bases and J dropped 10; count of bases not matched to a gene: 12. This CDR3 region has 17 residues. The CDR3 loop reads CASSYSGLAVPSEEQFF. The CDR3 region has the DNA TGTGCCAGCAGTTACTCCGGACTAGCGGTCCCTAGTGAAGAGCAGTTCTTC.

CDR3 DNA: TGTGTGGCGCAGGCCGGCACAGATACGCAGTATTTT. It is translated as CVAQAGTDTQYF. The V gene is TRBV7-9, the J gene TRBJ2-3, with unresolved D. The germline V gene has CDR1 SEHNR and CDR2 FQNEAQ (reference sequence). The CDR3 extends over 12 amino acids. Looking up the rest from reference TRBV7-9 and TRBJ2-3 gives the full variable domain: DTGVSQNPRHKITKRGQNVTFRCDPISEHNRLYWYRQTLGQGPEFLTYFQNEAQLEKSRLLSDRFSAERPKGSFSTLEIQRTEQGDSAMYLCVAQAGTDTQYFGPGTRLTVL.

The genes are TRBV7-2 and TRBJ1-6, with a tentative D call TRBD1 (5 bases). V was shortened by 1 base and J by 11 bases, with 12 bases between the two germline ends. CDR1 and CDR2 (germline): SGHTA, FQGNSA. This CDR3 region has 14 residues. As DNA, the CDR3 is TGTGCCAGCAGCTTAGAGCCGGACATCCCACCCCTCCACTTT. Translating it yields CASSLEPDIPPLHF.